These 13 T cell receptor beta chains originate from one sample sequenced in a study of T-cell memory formation after mild COVID-19 (dated by TCRdb to 2020 to 2023). Receptor amplification or capture employed 5' RACE. The instrument was an Illumina NovaSeq 6000. The raw public data were reprocessed by TCRdb itself: fastp quality trimming at Q25, MiXCR clonotype calling, in-frame beta chains only. Rows matching on CDR3 protein sequence are summarized as one entry with the most common DNA and genes. The sample contains 300,000 to 350,000 distinct CDR3 sequences, roughly 15% of them found a single time. The ten top clones hold roughly 20% of the sample. Input material: PBMCs or a T cell subset sorted from them (not recorded which). The receptors derive from a man aged 18 to 30 who had mild COVID-19 (a few samples of this study predate the infection). The sample titles of this study are shuffled in the database, so cell type and time point are left out; the donor was told from shared clones.

In this sample, this clonotype turned up many times. The V gene is TRBV6-5, the J gene TRBJ2-5; weak D call: TRBD1 (7 bases). CDR1 MNHEY and CDR2 SVGAGI come from the germline V gene. V was clipped by 4 bases and J by 2 bases, with 14 bases between them. The CDR3 extends over 15 amino acids. CDR3 region: CASSWGDRVQETQYF. In DNA form, the CDR3 reads TGTGCCAGCAGTTGGGGGGACAGAGTGCAAGAGACCCAGTACTTC.

There are many counts of this clonotype. The chain combines TRBV4-3 with TRBJ2-2; a possible D gene is TRBD2 (6 bases). CDR1 LGHNA and CDR2 YSLEER come from the germline V gene. Trimming removed 4 bases from V and 5 bases from J, with 23 bases in between. This CDR3 is 18 amino acids long. The CDR3 protein is CASSRGGELLHSTGELFF. As DNA, the CDR3 is TGCGCCAGCAGCCGCGGCGGGGAACTTCTCCATTCTACCGGGGAGCTGTTTTTT.

This clonotype was counted at least ten times. The V call is TRBV28, the J call TRBJ2-7; D is ambiguous. The CDR3 length is 13 residues. Trimming pared 8 bases from V and 0 bases from J, leaving 11 bases between. The germline V gene encodes CDR1 MDHEN and CDR2 SYDVKM. The CDR3 sequence: CASGWRSSYEQYV. CDR3 nucleotide sequence: TGTGCCAGCGGTTGGAGAAGCTCCTACGAGCAGTACGTC.

CDR3 coding DNA: TGCGCCAGCAGCTTCAGGGGCGACAACACTGAAGCTTTCTTT. Protein: CASSFRGDNTEAFF. This chain joins TRBV5-1 and TRBJ1-1; D possibly corresponds to TRBD1 (6 bases). The V and J ends lost 2 bases and 2 bases respectively, with 10 bases between them. The CDR3 runs to 14 residues. Germline V gene lookup returns CDR1 SGHRS and CDR2 YFSETQ.

V usage is TRBV4-2 and J usage is TRBJ2-1; 8 bases line up with TRBD2. The trim removed 0 bases at V and 1 base at J, leaving 8 bases unmatched. Per the germline V gene, CDR1 is LGHNA and CDR2 is YNFKEQ. The CDR3 runs 18 residues. CDR3 sequence (DNA): TGTGCCAGCAGCCAAGAATTGGACGGGGGGGGATCCTACAATGAGCAGTTCTTC. Protein: CASSQELDGGGSYNEQFF.

The rearrangement joins TRBV12-3 or TRBV12-4 to TRBJ2-5; TRBD2 might be the D (5 bases). CDR3 length: 15 residues. V lost 1 base, J lost 0 bases, and 9 bases lay in between. The CDR3 reads CASSLGSGNQETQYF. The CDR3 DNA sequence: TGTGCCAGCAGTTTAGGGTCGGGGAACCAAGAGACCCAGTACTTC.

This clonotype was seen a few times. V and J are TRBV5-4 and TRBJ1-2; 9 bases are a match to TRBD1. Germline CDR1 SGHNT, CDR2 YYREEE (reference sequence). After removal of 4 bases from V and 3 bases from J, the junction contained 4 bases not matched to a gene. CDR3 length: 14 amino acids. The chain's CDR3 is CASSRTGVDYGYTF. The CDR3 DNA reads TGTGCCAGCAGCCGGACAGGGGTCGACTATGGCTACACCTTC.

The chain employs TRBV4-3 and TRBJ1-1; D not certain. The V end was cut by 0 bases, the J end by 7 bases, with 9 bases between. CDR1 and CDR2 (germline): LGHNA, YSLEER. The CDR3 sequence is 13 residues long. The CDR3 sequence is CASSQEGGLEAFF. In DNA, the CDR3 is TGCGCCAGCAGCCAAGAGGGAGGGCTTGAAGCTTTCTTT.

Note on this clonotype: Germline is not matched at one junction end, which may reflect a read error. The CDR3: CPSSPPALLGGEQYF. The CDR3 DNA reads TGTCCCAGCTCACCACCTGCCCTCCTGGGAGGTGAGCAGTACTTC. The rearrangement links TRBV18 to TRBJ2-7; possible D gene TRBD2, 6 bases. The CDR3 has 15 amino acids. Germline assignment: CDR1 KGHSH and CDR2 LQKENI. The full variable domain, completed using reference TRBV18 and TRBJ2-7, is NAGVMQNPRHLVRRRGQEARLRCSPMKGHSHVYWYRQLPEEGLKFMVYLQKENIIDESGMPKERFSAEFPKEGPSILRIQQVVRGDSAAYFCPSSPPALLGGEQYFGPGTRLTVT.

This clonotype has a count of ten or more. This chain links TRBV12-3 or TRBV12-4 with TRBJ2-1; 12 nucleotides align to TRBD2. The ends lost 5 bases at V and 4 bases at J; junction bases unmatched: 6. This CDR3 has 16 residues. CDR3 loop: CASSRAGTSGYNEQFF. The CDR3 DNA reads as TGTGCCAGCAGTAGAGCCGGGACTAGCGGGTACAATGAGCAGTTCTTC.

The chain employs TRBV27 and TRBJ1-1, with D possibly matching TRBD1 (5 bases). Trimming stripped 5 bases from V and 3 bases from J, with 10 bases between. The CDR3 totals 13 residues. Germline CDR1 MNHEY, CDR2 SMNVEV (reference sequence). The CDR3 DNA reads as TGTGCCAGCAGTGATACAGGAGACACTGAAGCTTTCTTT. It encodes CASSDTGDTEAFF.

This clonotype was counted only a few times. This chain connects TRBV28 to TRBJ2-1; D is unclear. Germline V lookup: CDR1 MDHEN, CDR2 SYDVKM. The V gene lost 4 bases and the J gene lost 6 bases, with 13 bases spanning the gap. The CDR3 has 14 residues. The CDR3 DNA reads as TGTGCCAGCAGTTGGCAGTTTGCGAGCAATGAGCAGTTCTTC. It translates to CASSWQFASNEQFF.

The V gene is TRBV2, the J gene TRBJ2-7; D assignment may be TRBD1 or TRBD2 (5 bases each). The CDR3 is made up of 15 amino acids. Deletions cut 2 bases from V and 3 bases from J, with 14 bases between. Germline values: CDR1 SNHLY, CDR2 FYNNEI. This CDR3 reads CASSEFQGTVYEQYV. The CDR3 DNA sequence: TGTGCCAGCAGTGAATTCCAAGGGACCGTCTACGAGCAGTACGTC.